The text below deals with one TCR beta chain. Using immunoSEQ multiplex PCR, the repertoire was profiled, and TCRdb retains in-frame clones only, with some absent. Of around 700,000 clones listed, 55% to 85% are singletons. Germline V gene lookup returns CDR1 MDHEN and CDR2 SYDVKM. The CDR3 totals 14 residues. Between the trimmed V and J ends, which lost 2 bases and 5 bases, there was a span of 12 bases. Each sample came from a Caucasian adult donor living in Nashville, Tennessee. The sample is drawn from a study of shared clonotypes between healthy human individuals. Sequenced input: memory CD4+ T cells sorted from blood. Regarding subset: CD45RA-negative fraction. The V and J genes are TRBV28 and TRBJ2-5; D possibly corresponds to TRBD2 (6 bases). The sequence was collected from a woman younger than 45 in good health. The CDR3 region has the DNA TGTGCCAGCAGTTTAAGGGGACTCCACGAGACCCAGTACTTC. Encoded protein: CASSLRGLHETQYF.